This T cell receptor beta chain was captured in a study of blood T cells in healthy people across ages. Whole-study context: When template switching was applied, about one barcoded beta molecule was captured per two T cells. The study's findings and limits: Unsorted PBMCs blocked a conclusive comparison of naive and antigen-experienced cells. In older individuals, TCR beta diversity per million T cells was lower, falling roughly linearly with age.

For this clonotype: Its cognate antigen is unknown. Mismatch with germline at one junction end may stem from a read error.

Germline lookup yields CDR1 LGHDT and CDR2 YNNKEL (reference sequence). The CDR3 is 14 amino acids. The authors ran a second PCR of about 6 to 11 cycles using a sample-barcoded 5' primer and a J-beta primer mix. The template-switch adaptor was a 5' adaptor with 12 random nucleotides. It tagged each cDNA molecule. TCRdb analysed the 5' RACE reads with MiXCR anew, one entry per CDR3 protein. The table has roughly 640,000 distinct CDR3 sequences, about 30% seen once. Sequencing input: blood. This chain uses TRBV3-1 with TRBJ2-1; D call uncertain. The sequence came from a woman aged 80 or over in good health. This CDR3 is CSSSQDPVSNEQFF. CDR3 nucleotide sequence: TGTTCCAGCAGCCAAGATCCCGTTAGCAATGAGCAGTTCTTC.